This section outlines one TCR beta chain sequence together with its context. With 60 Vbeta and 13 Jbeta primers, the PCR was carried out. Only in-frame clones appear in the TCRdb table, and some are missing; sequencing was by immunoSEQ multiplex PCR. The sample has roughly 72,000 clones; the top ten hold 3.5% to 4%. The sample originates from a study of cytomegalovirus exposure and HLA in healthy donors. The V gene's germline CDR1 is MNHEY and CDR2 SVGAGI. Trimming took 6 bases from V and 4 from J, leaving 12 bases between them. The CDR3 has 13 residues. Sequenced sample: PBMCs. The clonotype was recovered from a young man in good health and CMV-seropositive. The chain couples TRBV6-5 to TRBJ1-2; D is unresolved. This CDR3 is CASSRTEVYGYTF. The CDR3 nucleotides are TGTGCCAGCAGCCGAACAGAAGTCTATGGCTACACCTTC.